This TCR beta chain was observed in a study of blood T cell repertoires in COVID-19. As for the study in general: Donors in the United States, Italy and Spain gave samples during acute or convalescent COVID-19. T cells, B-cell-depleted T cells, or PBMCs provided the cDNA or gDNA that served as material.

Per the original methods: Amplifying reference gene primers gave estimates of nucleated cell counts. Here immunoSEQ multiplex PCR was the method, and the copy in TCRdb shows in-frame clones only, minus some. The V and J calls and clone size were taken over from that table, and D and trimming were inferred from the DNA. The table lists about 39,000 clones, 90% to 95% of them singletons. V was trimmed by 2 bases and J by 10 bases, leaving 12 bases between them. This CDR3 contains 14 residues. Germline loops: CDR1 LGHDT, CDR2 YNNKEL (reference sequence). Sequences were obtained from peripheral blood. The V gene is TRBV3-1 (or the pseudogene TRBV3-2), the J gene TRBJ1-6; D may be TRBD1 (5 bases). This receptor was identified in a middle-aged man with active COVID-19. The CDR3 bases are TGTGCCAGCAGCCAAACCCGGGGGAGATCACCCCTCCACTTT. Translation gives CASSQTRGRSPLHF.